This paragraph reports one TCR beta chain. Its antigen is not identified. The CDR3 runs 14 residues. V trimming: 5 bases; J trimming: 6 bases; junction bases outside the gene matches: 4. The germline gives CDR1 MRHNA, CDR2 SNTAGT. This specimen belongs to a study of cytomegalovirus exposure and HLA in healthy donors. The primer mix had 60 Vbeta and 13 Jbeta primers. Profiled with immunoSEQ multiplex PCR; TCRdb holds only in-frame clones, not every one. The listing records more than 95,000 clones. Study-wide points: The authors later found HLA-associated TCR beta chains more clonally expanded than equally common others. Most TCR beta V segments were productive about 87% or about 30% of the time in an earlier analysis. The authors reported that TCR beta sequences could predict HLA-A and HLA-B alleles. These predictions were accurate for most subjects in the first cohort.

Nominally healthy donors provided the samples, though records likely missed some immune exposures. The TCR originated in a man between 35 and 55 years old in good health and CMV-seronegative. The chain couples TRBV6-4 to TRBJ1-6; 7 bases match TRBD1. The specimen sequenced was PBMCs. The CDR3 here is CASSPGQINSPLHF. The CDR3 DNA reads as TGTGCCAGCAGTCCGGGACAGATTAATTCACCCCTCCACTTT.